The 27 T cell receptor beta chains below all came from one sample that was sequenced in a study of blood T cell repertoires in COVID-19. Assay used: immunoSEQ multiplex PCR; TCRdb lists only in-frame clones, some missing. The profile shows roughly 160,000 clones, roughly 86% of them singletons. Sequencing used peripheral blood. All receptors derive from a woman aged 60-75 years who had recovered from COVID-19.

The rearrangement uses TRBV12-3 or TRBV12-4 and TRBJ1-4; perhaps TRBD1 as D (5 bases). The CDR3 has 12 amino acids. Between the trimmed V and J ends, which lost 3 bases and 7 bases, there was a span of 6 bases. CDR3 in DNA: TGTGCCAGCAGTTTGGGGGGTGAAAAACTGTTTTTT. This codes for CASSLGGEKLFF.

J is TRBJ1-2 and V is TRBV9, with 9 bases matching TRBD1. Germline V CDR1 and CDR2: SGDLS, YYNGEE. Losses at the gene ends were 2 bases for V and 5 bases for J; bases not matched to a gene: 10. The CDR3 length is 16 residues. The CDR3 sequence: CASSVLPGQGHYGYTF. CDR3 sequence (DNA): TGTGCCAGCAGCGTTCTCCCAGGACAGGGGCATTATGGCTACACCTTC.

The rearrangement links TRBV5-1 to TRBJ2-7; 7 bases line up with TRBD2. V shed 7 bases, J shed 5 bases, and the junction held 3 bases outside the gene matches. Germline lookup yields CDR1 SGHRS and CDR2 YFSETQ. This CDR3 comprises 11 residues. DNA of the CDR3: TGCGCCAGCGCGCGGGGGAACGAGCAGTACTTC. It is translated as CASARGNEQYF.

The chain employs TRBV9 and TRBJ1-2, with D uncertain. The CDR3 has 14 residues. Germline-derived CDR1 and CDR2 are SGDLS and YYNGEE. V gave up 2 bases and J gave up 6 bases, with 14 bases separating them. The CDR3, as DNA: TGTGCCAGCAGCGTTACCGCGAGCTCCGATGGCTACACCTTC. It encodes CASSVTASSDGYTF.

The chain employs TRBV9 and TRBJ1-5, with unresolved D. This CDR3 is 14 amino acids long. V lost 0 bases and J lost 7, with 11 bases in between. Germline V gene data show CDR1 as SGDLS and CDR2 as YYNGEE. DNA for the CDR3: TGTGCCAGCAGCGTAGGGCAGAATTTGCAGCCCCAGCATTTT. Translating it yields CASSVGQNLQPQHF.

V usage is TRBV2 and J usage is TRBJ2-5; possibly TRBD1 for D (5 bases). CDR1 and CDR2 from the germline V gene are SNHLY and FYNNEI. Between the trimmed V and J ends, which lost 5 bases and 4 bases, there was a span of 8 bases. The CDR3 sequence is 12 residues long. The CDR3 protein is CASSSGRETQYF. CDR3 nucleotides: TGTGCCAGCAGTTCAGGGCGAGAGACCCAGTACTTC.

The chain carries TRBV5-1 and TRBJ2-5; D uncertain. The CDR3 consists of 12 residues. Trimming stripped 0 bases from V and 5 bases from J, with 5 bases between. The V gene's germline CDR1 is SGHRS and CDR2 YFSETQ. The chain's CDR3 is CASSLDPETQYF. Here the CDR3 DNA reads TGCGCCAGCAGCTTGGATCCGGAGACCCAGTACTTC.

In its sample, this clone was seen a few times. The J gene is TRBJ2-2, the V gene TRBV9; D is undetermined. This CDR3 has 16 amino acids. Germline CDR1 reads SGDLS; CDR2 reads YYNGEE. The V and J ends lost 0 bases and 1 base respectively, with 10 bases between them. CDR3 loop: CASSVAPIGNTGELFF. The CDR3, as DNA: TGTGCCAGCAGCGTAGCTCCTATTGGGAACACCGGGGAGCTGTTTTTT.

The chain has TRBV5-1 and TRBJ2-5, with TRBD1 identical over 8 bases. V trimming: 3 bases; J trimming: 3 bases; junction bases outside the gene matches: 4. Germline V gene lookup returns CDR1 SGHRS and CDR2 YFSETQ. The CDR3 runs 14 residues. CDR3 region: CASSYRGVEETQYF. The CDR3 nucleotides are TGCGCCAGCAGCTACAGGGGGGTCGAAGAGACCCAGTACTTC.

This CDR3 reads CASSLGLAGGPDTQYF. CDR3 nucleotide sequence: TGTGCCAGCAGCTTAGGTTTGGCGGGGGGGCCTGATACGCAGTATTTT. V and J are TRBV7-9 and TRBJ2-3; 9 positions match TRBD2. The CDR3 totals 16 residues. Germline V CDR1 and CDR2: SEHNR, FQNEAQ (reference sequence). J gave up 6 bases and V 1 base, and 8 bases lay outside the gene matches.

For this clone: The sample carries other DNA sequences with the same CDR3. The rearrangement uses TRBV3-1 (or the pseudogene TRBV3-2) and TRBJ2-1, with a tentative D call TRBD2 (5 bases). In germline, CDR1 is LGHDT, CDR2 YNNKEL (reference sequence). Trimming removed 0 bases from V and 0 bases from J, with 6 bases in between. This CDR3 spans 15 amino acids. The CDR3 protein is CASSQDRGSYNEQFF. The DNA for the CDR3 is TGTGCCAGCAGCCAAGATCGGGGCTCCTACAATGAGCAGTTCTTC.

The V call is TRBV29-1, the J call TRBJ2-7; 8 bases agree with TRBD2. This CDR3 is 14 amino acids long. CDR1 is SQVTM, CDR2 ANQGSEA, per germline. V trimming: 5 bases; J trimming: 2 bases; junction bases outside the gene matches: 8. As DNA, the CDR3 is TGCAGCGTTTTTGTCCTAGCGGGCCCCTACGAGCAGTACTTC. This codes for CSVFVLAGPYEQYF.

The chain has TRBV3-1 (or the pseudogene TRBV3-2) and TRBJ1-5; TRBD1 matches 8 bases. The CDR3 is made up of 16 amino acids. The germline V gene has CDR1 LGHDT and CDR2 YNNKEL (reference sequence). Trimming cost V 1 base and J 7 bases; bases outside gene matches: 9. CDR3 DNA: TGTGCCAGCAGCCAAGCGCAGGGGGCGGGGCGGCAGCCCCAGCATTTT. Its translation is CASSQAQGAGRQPQHF.

The V and J genes are TRBV6-1 and TRBJ1-4; tentatively, D is TRBD1 (6 bases). CDR1 and CDR2 from the germline V gene are MNHNS and SASEGT. The V end was cut by 10 bases, the J end by 3 bases, with 12 bases between. This CDR3 is 13 amino acids long. CDR3 DNA: TGTGCCACTCAGGGGACGGCTAATGAAAAACTGTTTTTT. Translated: CATQGTANEKLFF.

The chain combines TRBV28 with TRBJ1-1; 8 nucleotides align to TRBD1. V trimming: 8 bases; J trimming: 4 bases; junction bases outside the gene matches: 9. Looked up from germline, CDR1 is MDHEN and CDR2 is SYDVKM. The CDR3 sequence is 14 residues long. The CDR3 coding sequence is TGTGCCAGCCGACTGGGACAGGCGACCACTGAAGCTTTCTTT. This gives the protein CASRLGQATTEAFF.

This clone was recorded once. The genes are TRBV7-9 and TRBJ1-5, with TRBD1 matching over 8 bases. The CDR3 has 16 amino acids. V dropped 3 bases and J dropped 4; count of bases not matched to a gene: 8. CDR1 and CDR2 (germline): SEHNR, FQNEAQ (reference sequence). The CDR3 nucleotides are TGTGCCAGCAGCTTCACAGGGGGGGGGTTAAATCAGCCCCAGCATTTT. Its protein product is CASSFTGGGLNQPQHF.

This clone has just a few counts. The gene calls are TRBV3-1 (or the pseudogene TRBV3-2) and TRBJ2-7; a weak D match, TRBD2 (5 bases). Looked up from germline, CDR1 is LGHDT and CDR2 is YNNKEL (reference sequence). V gave up 5 bases and J gave up 10 bases, with 18 bases separating them. The CDR3 totals 13 residues. The CDR3 DNA is TGTGCCAGCAGCACCCAGCTAGGAGGAGAACAGTACTTC. This translates into CASSTQLGGEQYF.

In its sample, this clone was seen once. The chain recombines TRBV4-2 with TRBJ1-5; D possibly corresponds to TRBD1 (6 bases). CDR3 length: 14 amino acids. Trimming left V 4 bases short and J 5 bases short, with 12 bases between. Germline CDR1 reads LGHNA; CDR2 reads YNFKEQ. CDR3 DNA: TGTGCCAGCAGCCGGGGCAGGGGAGATCAGCCCCAGCATTTT. Protein product: CASSRGRGDQPQHF.

V gene TRBV4-3 combines with J gene TRBJ1-4, with 8 bases lining up with TRBD1. Trimming cost V 0 bases and J 4 bases; bases outside gene matches: 7. Per germline, CDR1 LGHNA and CDR2 YSLEER. This CDR3 has 17 residues. The CDR3 spells CASSQDQGARGNEKLFF. CDR3 in DNA: TGCGCCAGCAGCCAAGATCAGGGGGCGCGGGGTAATGAAAAACTGTTTTTT.

The V and J genes are TRBV7-2 and TRBJ2-3, with TRBD2 identical over 7 bases. Trimming removed 5 bases from V and 1 base from J; junction bases left unmatched: 9. The CDR3 totals 16 residues. From germline, CDR1 is SGHTA and CDR2 FQGNSA. This CDR3 reads CASSGFLAGGTDTQYF. Here the CDR3 DNA reads TGTGCCAGCAGCGGGTTTCTGGCGGGGGGCACAGATACGCAGTATTTT.

This chain links TRBV2 with TRBJ2-3; D may be TRBD2 (5 bases). This CDR3 is 13 amino acids long. CDR1 SNHLY and CDR2 FYNNEI come from the germline V gene. Trimming left V 6 bases short and J 4 bases short, with 11 bases between. The DNA of the CDR3 is TGTGCCAGCAGGCCCGCGGAGGCAGATACGCAGTATTTT. It translates to CASRPAEADTQYF.

The chain is built from TRBV3-1 (or the pseudogene TRBV3-2) and TRBJ2-3; TRBD1 aligns across 8 bases. The CDR3 contains 17 residues. J was trimmed by 0 bases and V by 4 bases; bases with no gene match: 9. Germline CDR1 is LGHDT and CDR2 is YNNKEL (reference sequence). The CDR3: CASSRGQGASSTDTQYF. CDR3 DNA sequence: TGTGCCAGCAGCCGAGGACAGGGCGCTTCTAGCACAGATACGCAGTATTTT.

The chain recombines TRBV6-4 with TRBJ2-1; 9 bases match TRBD1. The CDR3 contains 13 residues. The V gene end was trimmed by 3 bases and the J gene end by 9 bases; junction bases not matched to a gene: 3. Germline values: CDR1 MRHNA, CDR2 SNTAGT. The CDR3 region is CASSEGQGTEQFF. The CDR3 bases are TGTGCCAGCAGTGAGGGACAGGGTACTGAGCAGTTCTTC.

V is TRBV5-1 and J is TRBJ2-5, with D perhaps matching TRBD1 (5 bases). The CDR3 is made up of 15 amino acids. Trimming took 7 bases from V and 3 from J, leaving 19 bases between them. Per germline, CDR1 SGHRS and CDR2 YFSETQ. CDR3 nucleotides: TGCGCCAGCTCGTCTACAGGATTCCCTGAAGAGACCCAGTACTTC. Translated: CASSSTGFPEETQYF. Together with reference TRBV5-1 and TRBJ2-5, the CDR3 gives the full variable domain: KAGVTQTPRYLIKTRGQQVTLSCSPISGHRSVSWYQQTPGQGLQFLFEYFSETQRNKGNFPGRFSGRQFSNSRSEMNVSTLELGDSALYLCASSSTGFPEETQYFGPGTRLLVL.

This clone was observed once. The chain couples TRBV18 to TRBJ1-2; perhaps TRBD1 as D (6 bases). This CDR3 comprises 16 residues. Germline values: CDR1 KGHSH, CDR2 LQKENI. V dropped 3 bases and J dropped 4 bases, with 18 bases sitting between them. CDR3 nucleotide sequence: TGTGCCAGCTCACCCGGTCCCCTCACAGGGATCTATGGCTACACCTTC. The encoded protein is CASSPGPLTGIYGYTF.

This chain uses TRBV7-9 with TRBJ1-5, with 9 nucleotides matching TRBD1. The CDR3 has 17 amino acids. V lost 1 base and J lost 0; bases outside the gene matches: 4. Germline values: CDR1 SEHNR, CDR2 FQNEAQ (reference sequence). The CDR3 spells CASSLGQGVVSNQPQHF. DNA of the CDR3: TGTGCCAGCAGCTTAGGACAGGGGGTAGTTAGCAATCAGCCCCAGCATTTT.

This clone was observed a few times. V gene TRBV6-5 combines with J gene TRBJ2-7; tentative D call: TRBD2 (6 bases). The ends were cut back, 0 bases at V and 2 bases at J, with 11 bases in the middle. CDR3 size: 15 residues. Looked up from germline, CDR1 is MNHEY and CDR2 is SVGAGI. The CDR3 sequence is CASSYSLSGAYEQYF. CDR3 DNA: TGTGCCAGCAGTTACTCCCTCTCGGGGGCCTACGAGCAGTACTTC.